These T cell receptor beta chains were read from a single sample in a study of shared T cell receptors in the human thymus. Assay: immunoSEQ multiplex PCR; the TCRdb copy retains only in-frame clones and omits some. The sample includes under 850,000 clones, over 75% of them seen just once. These records were also assigned to another study, of human thymus T cells.

The source material was thymocytes. These TCRs come from a boy younger than two with a congenital heart defect. Each CDR3 is given with its conserved first and last residue. The D gene is left open where the match is weak. The listing skips clone size in some rows; elsewhere it reads once, few, many or a size class.

CDR3 length	V gene	J gene	clone size	D gene	CDR3 DNA	CDR3 protein
16	TRBV6-1	TRBJ1-5	.	TRBD1	TGTGCCAGCAGTGGCGACAGGGTGGGTAGCAATCAGCCCCAGCATTTT	CASSGDRVGSNQPQHF
15	TRBV27	TRBJ1-5	.	.	TGTGCCAGCAGTCAAGGAGGGAATAGCAATCAGCCCCAGCATTTT	CASSQGGNSNQPQHF
14	TRBV5-4	TRBJ2-5	.	.	TGTGCCAGCAGCTTGGCTAGGGGGGGGGAGACCCAGTACTTC	CASSLARGGETQYF
14	TRBV19	TRBJ1-2	.	.	TGTGCCAGTACTACAGGGCAAGATGTCTATGGCTACACCTTC	CASTTGQDVYGYTF
12	TRBV27	TRBJ2-3	.	.	TGTGCCAGCAGTCCATTCAGGGGTACGCAGTATTTT	CASSPFRGTQYF
15	TRBV15	TRBJ1-2	.	.	TGTGCCACCAGCACCCCACAGGGATCTAACTATGGCTACACCTTC	CATSTPQGSNYGYTF
15	TRBV12-1	TRBJ2-1	once	.	TGTGCCAGCAGCCCTAGCGGGAGGGGGTACAATGAGCAGTTCTTC	CASSPSGRGYNEQFF
16	TRBV4-1	TRBJ2-3	.	TRBD2	TGCGCCAGCAGCCAAGGACTAGCGGGAGTAGGAGATACGCAGTATTTT	CASSQGLAGVGDTQYF
14	TRBV21-1	TRBJ2-7	.	.	TGTGCCAGCACCCTCGCGCGGGAGGGCCACGAGCAGTACTTC	CASTLAREGHEQYF
13	TRBV19	TRBJ2-7	.	TRBD1	TGTGCCAGTAGTAGGGACAGTTCCTACGAGCAGTACTTC	CASSRDSSYEQYF
13	TRBV18	TRBJ2-7	once	TRBD1	TGTGCCAGCTCAGGGACAGTGGGATACGAGCAGTACTTC	CASSGTVGYEQYF
15	TRBV11-2	TRBJ2-1	once	.	TGTGCCAGCAGCTTAGGACTAGGAGGGCACAATGAGCAGTTCTTC	CASSLGLGGHNEQFF
18	TRBV27	TRBJ2-1	.	TRBD2	TGTGCCAGCAGTTTAGGCAGGGCAGAACTAGCGGGAGGGAATGAGCAGTTCTTC	CASSLGRAELAGGNEQFF
16	TRBV10-1	TRBJ2-3	.	TRBD2	TGCGCCAGCAGTGAGTCAGGACTAGCGGGAGCAGATACGCAGTATTTT	CASSESGLAGADTQYF
12	TRBV7-9	TRBJ2-5	.	.	TGTGCCCCCGGGGGAGTTGGAGAGACCCAGTACTTC	CAPGGVGETQYF
13	TRBV11-2	TRBJ2-2	.	.	TGTGCCAGCAGAAGTACGGAGGGCGGGGAGCTGTTTTTT	CASRSTEGGELFF
15	TRBV4-3	TRBJ2-5	.	TRBD2	TGCGCCAGCAGCCAAGAGGGGGGGGAGGTGAAGACCCAGTACTTC	CASSQEGGEVKTQYF
15	TRBV9	TRBJ2-3	.	TRBD1	TGTGCCAGCAGCGCCGGACAGGGTGGGCCAGATACGCAGTATTTT	CASSAGQGGPDTQYF
12	TRBV6-9	TRBJ2-7	few	.	TGTGCCAGCAGTTCGGGGTGCTACGAGCAGTACTTC	CASSSGCYEQYF
15	TRBV5-4	TRBJ2-7	few	TRBD2	TGTGCCAGCAGTTTTAAGTCGGGGAGGGCCTACGAGCAGTACTTC	CASSFKSGRAYEQYF
13	TRBV19	TRBJ1-5	few	.	TGTGCCAGCCCCGAGAATTATGCACAGCCCCAGCATTTT	CASPENYAQPQHF
18	TRBV4-3	TRBJ2-1	.	TRBD1	TGCGCCAGCAGCCAAGCGGGAATCAGGGGGCTGACCTACAATGAGCAGTTCTTC	CASSQAGIRGLTYNEQFF
15	TRBV27	TRBJ2-1	few	TRBD2	TGTGCCAGCACCTCCCGACTAGCGTCCTACAATGAGCAGTTCTTC	CASTSRLASYNEQFF
17	TRBV5-1	TRBJ1-3	few	.	TGCGCCAGCAGCTTTTACTACCCCGGGCGGGCCGGAAACACCATATATTTT	CASSFYYPGRAGNTIYF
16	TRBV2	TRBJ1-4	.	.	TGTGCCAGCAGTGACCTGGGGAGGACAACTAATGAAAAACTGTTTTTT	CASSDLGRTTNEKLFF
19	TRBV29-1	TRBJ2-1	.	TRBD2	TGCAGCGTCGTGATTCCCGGGACTAGCGGGAGAAGGAAGAACAATGAGCAGTTCTTC	CSVVIPGTSGRRKNNEQFF
14	TRBV11-2	TRBJ2-1	.	.	TGTGCCAGCAGCCGTTGGGGGGTCCACAATGAGCAGTTCTTC	CASSRWGVHNEQFF
18	TRBV7-6	TRBJ2-5	.	.	TGTGCCAGCAGCGTACCAAACCTCCGGGAGTTTAAGCAAGAGACCCAGTACTTC	CASSVPNLREFKQETQYF
17	TRBV18	TRBJ1-5	.	TRBD1	TGTGCCAGCTCATCGCGAAAGGGACAGGGAAGCAATCAGCCCCAGCATTTT	CASSSRKGQGSNQPQHF
14	TRBV6-5	TRBJ2-4	.	.	TGTGCCAGCAGTTCTGCGAGTTCCAAAAACATTCAGTACTTC	CASSSASSKNIQYF
13	TRBV6-5	TRBJ2-3	.	.	TGTGCCAGCAGTTCTAAGCGCACAGATACGCAGTATTTT	CASSSKRTDTQYF
14	TRBV6-5	TRBJ2-7	.	TRBD2	TGTGCCAGCAGCCATCTAGCGGGAGGCTACGAGCAGTACTTC	CASSHLAGGYEQYF
18	TRBV4-2	TRBJ2-2	.	TRBD2	TGTGCCAGCAGCCAAGGGGGGAAGGGCGGGGGGAACACCGGGGAGCTGTTTTTT	CASSQGGKGGGNTGELFF
17	TRBV4-1	TRBJ2-7	.	.	TGCGCCAGCAGCCTCCCAGGGCTTTCCGAACCCTCCTACGAGCAGTACTTC	CASSLPGLSEPSYEQYF
14	TRBV27	TRBJ2-2	.	.	TGTGCCAGCAGTTGTGACTGGAAGGCCGGGGAGCTGTTTTTT	CASSCDWKAGELFF
17	TRBV19	TRBJ1-2	.	.	TGTGCCAGTAGTATTAGTGAGACAGTAGCAGCTGACTATGGCTACACCTTC	CASSISETVAADYGYTF
18	TRBV9	TRBJ1-2	.	TRBD1	TGTGCCAGCAGCGTCCCCCGTTGGGGGGGACAGGGGGCCGGTGGCTACACCTTC	CASSVPRWGGQGAGGYTF
15	TRBV6-1	TRBJ1-2	.	TRBD1	TGTGCCAGCAGTGTCCGGAGGGGGACAGATTATGGCTACACCTTC	CASSVRRGTDYGYTF
17	TRBV21-1	TRBJ2-4	.	.	TGTGCCAGCGATCACAGGGGGGGCTCCCTAGCCAAAAACATTCAGTACTTC	CASDHRGGSLAKNIQYF
16	TRBV2	TRBJ2-1	once	TRBD1	TGTGCCAGCAGTGAGCCGACAGGGGAGGACTACAATGAGCAGTTCTTC	CASSEPTGEDYNEQFF
17	TRBV15	TRBJ2-2	.	TRBD1	TGTGCCACCAGCAGAGATTGGGGACAGGATAACACCGGGGAGCTGTTTTTT	CATSRDWGQDNTGELFF
18	TRBV4-2	TRBJ2-1	.	.	TGTGCCAGCAGCCAAGAGGAGGGGGCGACTTGGTCGTTGAATGAGCAGTTCTTC	CASSQEEGATWSLNEQFF
13	TRBV11-3	TRBJ2-5	.	.	TGTGCCAGCAGCTTAGTCGCCACCGAGGGCCAGTACTTC	CASSLVATEGQYF
13	TRBV7-9	TRBJ2-5	.	.	TGTGCCAGCAGCTTGAGGCGAGAAGAGACCCAGTACTTC	CASSLRREETQYF
17	TRBV27	TRBJ2-7	once	TRBD2	TGTGCCAGCAGTTTAAGCCTCCCTCTTGCGGGAGTCTACGAGCAGTACTTC	CASSLSLPLAGVYEQYF
15	TRBV6-6	TRBJ2-7	.	TRBD1	TGTGCCAGCAGTTACTCCGCGGACAGGGGCCACGAGCAGTACTTC	CASSYSADRGHEQYF
17	TRBV11-2	TRBJ2-1	.	TRBD2	TGTGCCAGCAGCCCTATTCACGGGGTAGCGGGGTACAATGAGCAGTTCTTC	CASSPIHGVAGYNEQFF
15	TRBV4-3	TRBJ2-5	.	.	TGCGCCAGCAGCCCGCGAGCACAGGCAAAAGAGACCCAGTACTTC	CASSPRAQAKETQYF
15	TRBV7-9	TRBJ2-5	.	.	TGTGCCAGCAGCGTTAACAGGGTATTAGGAGAGACCCAGTACTTC	CASSVNRVLGETQYF